This record concerns one T cell receptor beta chain sequence. The data derive from a study of blood T cell repertoires in COVID-19. Sequencing was performed with immunoSEQ multiplex PCR; in TCRdb, only in-frame clones are kept and a portion is missing. Of tens of thousands of clones listed, about nine tenths are singletons. This CDR3 spans 15 amino acids. The junction had 7 bases not matched to a gene; V was cut back by 3 bases and J by 7 bases. CDR1 and CDR2 from the germline V gene are LGHNT and FRNRAP. The clonotype comes from a man between 65 and 80 years old in a cohort sampled during active COVID-19. The chain carries TRBV12-5 and TRBJ2-2, with TRBD1 matching over 8 bases. The specimen sequenced was peripheral blood. The CDR3 nucleotides are TGTGCTAGTGGTTTCCTCCAGGGGGCCGACGGGGAGCTGTTTTTT. Protein product: CASGFLQGADGELFF. The full variable domain, with the rest looked up from reference TRBV12-5 and TRBJ2-2, is DARVTQTPRHKVTEMGQEVTMRCQPILGHNTVFWYRQTMMQGLELLAYFRNRAPLDDSGMPKDRFSAEMPDATLATLKIQPSEPRDSAVYFCASGFLQGADGELFFGEGSRLTVL.